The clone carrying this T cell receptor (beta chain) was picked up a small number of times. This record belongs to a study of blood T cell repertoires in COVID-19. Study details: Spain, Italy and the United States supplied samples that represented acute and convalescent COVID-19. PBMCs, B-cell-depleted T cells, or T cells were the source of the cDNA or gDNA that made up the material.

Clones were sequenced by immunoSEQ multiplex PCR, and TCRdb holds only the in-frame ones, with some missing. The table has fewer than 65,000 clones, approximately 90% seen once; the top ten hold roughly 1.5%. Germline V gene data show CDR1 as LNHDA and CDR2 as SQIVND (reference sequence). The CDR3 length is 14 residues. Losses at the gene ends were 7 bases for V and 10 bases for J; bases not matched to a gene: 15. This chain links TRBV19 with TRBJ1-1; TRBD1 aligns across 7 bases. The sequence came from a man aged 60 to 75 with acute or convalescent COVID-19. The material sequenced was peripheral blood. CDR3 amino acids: CASKPNGQVFGAFF. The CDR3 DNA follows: TGTGCCAGTAAACCAAACGGACAGGTATTTGGAGCTTTCTTT.